This T cell receptor beta chain is drawn from a study of post-analysis software for immune sequencing data. Turning to the study itself: Clinical courses comprised relapsing-remitting, secondary progressive and progressive-relapsing multiple sclerosis. General study results and limits: About five TRBV segments appeared more often in patients than in controls, and TRBV5-6, TRBV5-1 and TRBV20-1 were among these. Significantly lower normalized Chao1 diversity was found in patients with multiple sclerosis relative to controls.

Presence of unique molecular identifiers characterized the TCR beta cDNA libraries. When 1 to 10 million T cells were used, they gave some 540,000 cDNA molecules. TCRdb ran MiXCR on the PCR reads and lists one entry per CDR3 protein. Here the sample spans roughly 430,000 distinct CDR3 sequences, less than 40% being singletons. This clonotype appeared a few times. What it binds is not known. V lost 7 bases and J lost 2; bases outside the gene matches: 11. This CDR3 comprises 15 residues. Germline V CDR1 and CDR2: SQVTM, ANQGSEA. This receptor was obtained from a girl aged 2 to 9 with multiple sclerosis. The chain recombines TRBV29-1 with TRBJ2-7; 10 bases match TRBD2. The sample comprised blood. The chain's CDR3 is CSATDGGTSAYEQYF. CDR3 nucleotides: TGCAGCGCAACCGACGGCGGGACTAGCGCCTACGAGCAGTACTTC.